Following are 22 T cell receptor beta chains from one sample sequenced in a study of cytomegalovirus exposure and HLA in healthy donors. It was with 60 Vbeta and 13 Jbeta primers that the PCR ran. Repertoires were generated with immunoSEQ multiplex PCR, while TCRdb's copy carries only in-frame clones and drops some. The profile covers 150,000 to 200,000 clones, with roughly three quarters appearing a single time and 4.5% to 5% taken by the ten largest. Sequenced input: PBMCs. The receptors come from a man younger than 35 in good health and CMV-seropositive.

This clone was seen once. V and J are TRBV4-2 and TRBJ1-1, with D perhaps matching TRBD1 (6 bases). There are 17 residues in the CDR3. V was trimmed by 0 bases and J by 1 base, leaving 15 bases between them. CDR1 and CDR2 (germline): LGHNA, YNFKEQ. Here the CDR3 DNA reads TGTGCCAGCAGCCAAGAACCAGGTGACAGGCAGAACACTGAAGCTTTCTTT. It codes for CASSQEPGDRQNTEAFF.

V usage is TRBV5-4 and J usage is TRBJ1-1; a possible D gene is TRBD1 (5 bases). The CDR3 totals 14 residues. Trimming shortened V by 4 bases and J by 3 bases, and 13 bases separated the two germline ends. CDR1 is SGHNT and CDR2 is YYREEE in the germline V gene (reference sequence). The CDR3 DNA follows: TGTGCCAGCAGCCGCCGGGAGGGGTACACTGAAGCTTTCTTT. Its protein is CASSRREGYTEAFF.

The chain recombines TRBV25-1 with TRBJ2-3; TRBD2 aligns across 8 bases. Germline V gene sequence: CDR1 MGHDK, CDR2 SYGVNS. V lost 1 base, J lost 2 bases, and 8 bases stayed unmatched. CDR3 length: 17 residues. DNA for the CDR3: TGTGCCAGCAGTGAATTAGAAGCGGGAGCTTTCACAGATACGCAGTATTTT. Translated: CASSELEAGAFTDTQYF. Full variable domain (rest looked up from reference TRBV25-1 and TRBJ2-3): EADIYQTPRYLVIGTGKKITLECSQTMGHDKMYWYQQDPGMELHLIHYSYGVNSTEKGDLSSESTVSRIRTEHFPLTLESARPSHTSQYLCASSELEAGAFTDTQYFGPGTRLTVL.

The chain employs TRBV5-1 and TRBJ2-7, with TRBD2 matching 10 bases. After removal of 1 base from V and 2 bases from J, the junction contained 6 bases not matched to a gene. The CDR3 length is 16 residues. Per the germline V gene, CDR1 is SGHRS and CDR2 is YFSETQ. The CDR3 is CASSLYGLAETYEQYV. CDR3 sequence (DNA): TGCGCCAGCAGCTTGTACGGACTAGCGGAGACCTACGAGCAGTACGTC.

The rearrangement uses TRBV9 and TRBJ2-1; 10 bases are a match to TRBD1. CDR3 length equals 17 residues. V lost 1 base and J lost 4; bases outside the gene matches: 8. Germline V gene lookup returns CDR1 SGDLS and CDR2 YYNGEE. The DNA of the CDR3 is TGTGCCAGCAGCGTAAGGGAGTGGGGACAGGGGTACAATGAGCAGTTCTTC. Its translation: CASSVREWGQGYNEQFF.

This rearrangement joins TRBV5-1 to TRBJ1-1, with a weak D call TRBD1 (5 bases). With 5 bases removed from V and 8 bases from J, the gap between germline ends came to 25 bases. The CDR3 spans 16 residues. CDR1 and CDR2 from the germline V gene are SGHRS and YFSETQ. The CDR3 DNA sequence: TGCGCCAGCAGTCCTTGGGTGGGGCCCGCGGCTACGGAAGCTTTCTTT. It encodes CASSPWVGPAATEAFF.

The gene calls are TRBV7-9 and TRBJ2-1, with 8 bases lining up with TRBD2. The CDR3 contains 14 residues. From germline, CDR1 is SEHNR and CDR2 FQNEAQ (reference sequence). The V segment lost 5 bases and the J segment 6 bases; nucleotides outside the gene matches: 6. This CDR3 reads CASSPSTSANEQFF. CDR3 coding DNA: TGTGCCAGCAGCCCGTCGACTAGCGCCAATGAGCAGTTCTTC.

The chain couples TRBV5-1 to TRBJ2-1, with D possibly matching TRBD1 (5 bases). This CDR3 is 14 amino acids long. From germline, CDR1 is SGHRS and CDR2 YFSETQ. V lost 0 bases, J lost 5 bases, and 9 bases lay in between. The CDR3 spells CASSLAGRDNEQFF. CDR3 in DNA: TGCGCCAGCAGCTTGGCGGGCAGGGACAATGAGCAGTTCTTC.

A single count supports this clone. This chain connects TRBV7-6 to TRBJ1-4; no clear D gene. This CDR3 is built from 14 residues. Per the germline V gene, CDR1 is SGHVS and CDR2 is FNYEAQ. Trimming removed 5 bases from V and 0 bases from J, with 7 bases in between. CDR3 coding DNA: TGTGCCAGCAGCCAGTATGCAACTAATGAAAAACTGTTTTTT. Protein: CASSQYATNEKLFF.

The chain joins TRBV7-3 to TRBJ2-2; 9 bases line up with TRBD1. The CDR3 totals 13 residues. CDR1 SGHTA and CDR2 FQGTGA come from the germline V gene. Germline trimming cut 5 bases from V and 8 bases from J; bases unmatched to any gene: 3. The CDR3 DNA is TGTGCCAGCAGCAGGACAGGGGCAGGGGAGCTGTTTTTT. Protein: CASSRTGAGELFF.

The rearrangement joins TRBV7-9 to TRBJ1-2; no clear D gene. V lost 1 base and J 2 bases, leaving 11 bases between the germline ends. The CDR3 has 15 amino acids. CDR1 SEHNR and CDR2 FQNEAQ come from the germline V gene (reference sequence). CDR3 coding DNA: TGTGCCAGCAGCTTAGGCCGGGAGGTCAACTATGGCTACACCTTC. Protein: CASSLGREVNYGYTF.

The V and J genes are TRBV12-2 and TRBJ2-7; TRBD1 was called by the table and not checked on the DNA. TRBV12-2 is reported as a pseudogene. This CDR3 has 18 residues. The DNA of the CDR3 is TGTGCAAGTCGCTTAGAGAAGCCGGGACAGAGGAGCTCCTACGAGCAGTACGTC. Protein product: CASRLEKPGQRSSYEQYV.

In nucleotides, the CDR3 is TGTGCCAGTAGTATAGGGACAGCCTTGATTACTGAAGCTTTCTTT. Translating gives CASSIGTALITEAFF. The rearrangement links TRBV19 to TRBJ1-1, with TRBD1 as a possible D gene (6 bases). In germline, CDR1 is LNHDA, CDR2 SQIVND (reference sequence). The CDR3 sequence is 15 residues long. The V end lost 1 base, the J end lost 5 bases, and 14 bases lay between the germline ends.

The gene calls are TRBV5-5 and TRBJ1-1; D is ambiguous. The CDR3 has 14 amino acids. V was clipped by 1 base and J by 1 base, with 8 bases between them. Looked up from germline, CDR1 is SGHKS and CDR2 is YYEKEE (reference sequence). CDR3 loop: CASSLLSWNTEAFF. Written as DNA, the CDR3 is TGTGCCAGCAGCTTGTTATCCTGGAACACTGAAGCTTTCTTT.

J is TRBJ1-5 and V is TRBV7-3; D is unclear. This CDR3 spans 14 amino acids. CDR1 is SGHTA, CDR2 FQGTGA, per germline. The V gene lost 0 bases and the J gene lost 6 bases, with 9 bases spanning the gap. CDR3 region: CASSLTGVGQPQHF. The CDR3 nucleotides are TGTGCCAGCAGCTTAACGGGCGTAGGTCAGCCCCAGCATTTT.

The rearrangement uses TRBV20-1 and TRBJ1-1; 7 positions agree with TRBD1. Germline V gene sequence: CDR1 DFQATT, CDR2 SNEGSKA (reference sequence). The CDR3 runs to 11 residues. The chain's CDR3 is CRAGGPAEAFF. As DNA, the CDR3 is TGCAGGGCAGGGGGACCCGCTGAAGCTTTCTTT.

This sequence joins TRBV18 and TRBJ1-5; TRBD1 matches 11 bases. The CDR3 totals 17 residues. With V trimmed by 6 bases and J by 0 bases, 7 bases remained unmatched. Germline V gene sequence: CDR1 KGHSH, CDR2 LQKENI. Written as DNA, the CDR3 is TGTGCCAGCTCGCCCGGGACAGGGGGTTATAGCAATCAGCCCCAGCATTTT. It codes for CASSPGTGGYSNQPQHF.

This clone was observed a handful of times. This chain links TRBV6-1 with TRBJ2-1, with 9 positions matching TRBD2. Germline values: CDR1 MNHNS, CDR2 SASEGT. The CDR3 covers 15 residues. Trimming removed 2 bases from V and 5 bases from J; junction bases left unmatched: 4. Here the CDR3 reads CASSEFGLANNEQFF. The CDR3 DNA reads TGTGCCAGCAGTGAATTCGGACTAGCGAACAATGAGCAGTTCTTC.

V and J are TRBV4-2 and TRBJ1-1; 8 bases fit TRBD1. Per the germline V gene, CDR1 is LGHNA and CDR2 is YNFKEQ. V trimming: 0 bases; J trimming: 5 bases; junction bases outside the gene matches: 8. CDR3 length: 16 amino acids. CDR3 sequence reads: CASSQDMGRGLTEAFF. CDR3 DNA sequence: TGTGCCAGCAGCCAAGATATGGGCAGGGGGCTGACTGAAGCTTTCTTT.

The CDR3 sequence is CSAPSGETQYF. Written as DNA, the CDR3 is TGCAGTGCGCCCTCAGGGGAGACCCAGTACTTC. V gene TRBV20-1 combines with J gene TRBJ2-5, with D maybe TRBD1 (5 bases). V was trimmed by 6 bases and J by 5 bases, leaving 10 bases between them. Per the germline V gene, CDR1 is DFQATT and CDR2 is SNEGSKA (reference sequence). The CDR3 runs to 11 residues.

This clone was counted between two and nine times. The rearrangement uses TRBV7-6 and TRBJ1-4; D not resolved. V lost 5 bases and J 7 bases, leaving 23 bases between the germline ends. Germline V gene data show CDR1 as SGHVS and CDR2 as FNYEAQ. This CDR3 is 17 amino acids long. In DNA form, the CDR3 reads TGTGCCAGCAGCGCCATGGCCAACCCTCCCTCCAGTGAAAAACTGTTTTTT. This codes for CASSAMANPPSSEKLFF.

V usage is TRBV7-2 and J usage is TRBJ2-4, with D maybe TRBD2 (5 bases). In germline, CDR1 is SGHTA, CDR2 FQGNSA. The germline V and J ends were trimmed by 2 bases and 8 bases, with 7 bases remaining between them. CDR3 size: 12 residues. This CDR3 reads CASSLRGDIQYF. The CDR3, as DNA: TGTGCCAGCAGCTTACGGGGAGACATTCAGTACTTC.